This is a list of T cell receptor beta chains from one sample in a study of shared clonotypes between healthy human individuals. Here immunoSEQ multiplex PCR was the method, and the copy in TCRdb shows in-frame clones only, minus some. In the table there are under 1 million clones, about 96% of which are singletons. The sample comprised naive CD8+ T cells sorted from blood. Receptors were obtained from a man younger than 45 in good health. Both conserved end residues are part of each CDR3. The D gene is left open where the match is weak. Clone size, where shown, is once, few, many, or a class for clones that have expanded.

d_call: NA; j_call: TRBJ2-1; v_call: TRBV10-1; clone_size: NA; cdr3_aa: CASSVGTPGNEQFF; cdr3_nt: TGCGCCAGCAGTGTCGGGACACCGGGCAATGAGCAGTTCTTC
d_call: TRBD2; j_call: TRBJ2-1; v_call: TRBV19; clone_size: NA; cdr3_aa: CASSPTSGYNEQFF; cdr3_nt: TGTGCCAGTAGTCCCACTAGCGGCTACAATGAGCAGTTCTTC
d_call: TRBD1; j_call: TRBJ1-2; v_call: TRBV7-9; clone_size: once; cdr3_aa: CASSHGLRTGRDDRYTF; cdr3_nt: TGTGCCAGCAGCCACGGCCTAAGGACAGGGAGAGATGATCGCTACACCTTC
d_call: NA; j_call: TRBJ1-5; v_call: TRBV27; clone_size: NA; cdr3_aa: CASSKIGRPQHF; cdr3_nt: TGTGCCAGCAGCAAAATCGGTAGGCCCCAGCATTTT
d_call: NA; j_call: TRBJ2-7; v_call: TRBV5-4; clone_size: NA; cdr3_aa: CASSTAPFGPYEQYF; cdr3_nt: TGTGCCAGCAGCACTGCCCCCTTTGGGCCCTACGAGCAGTACTTC
d_call: TRBD1; j_call: TRBJ1-1; v_call: TRBV28; clone_size: NA; cdr3_aa: CASRVTGGFLTEAFF; cdr3_nt: TGTGCCAGCAGGGTGACAGGGGGCTTTTTAACTGAAGCTTTCTTT
d_call: NA; j_call: TRBJ2-7; v_call: TRBV7-2; clone_size: NA; cdr3_aa: CASSQMWQGAGYEQYF; cdr3_nt: TGTGCCAGCAGCCAAATGTGGCAAGGGGCTGGCTACGAGCAGTACTTC
d_call: NA; j_call: TRBJ2-5; v_call: TRBV9; clone_size: once; cdr3_aa: CASSPQGGLKETQYF; cdr3_nt: TGTGCCAGCAGCCCCCAAGGAGGGTTGAAAGAGACCCAGTACTTC
d_call: TRBD1; j_call: TRBJ2-1; v_call: TRBV10-3; clone_size: NA; cdr3_aa: CATGQGANEQFF; cdr3_nt: TGTGCCACCGGACAGGGGGCGAATGAGCAGTTCTTC
d_call: NA; j_call: TRBJ2-1; v_call: TRBV21-1; clone_size: NA; cdr3_aa: CASRGASGANEQFF; cdr3_nt: TGTGCCAGCAGAGGGGCTAGCGGAGCCAATGAGCAGTTCTTC
d_call: NA; j_call: TRBJ2-7; v_call: TRBV7-9; clone_size: NA; cdr3_aa: CASSSPLSRDLYEQYF; cdr3_nt: TGTGCCAGCAGCTCCCCCCTCTCCCGGGATCTCTACGAGCAGTACTTC